The next 23 T cell receptor beta chains were all read from a single sample in a study of T cells in Graves' hyperthyroidism and ophthalmopathy. The CDR3 regions of TCR beta were amplified from RNA transcripts. The HTBI primer set served for first-round RT-PCR of the TCR CDR3. TCRdb re-analysed the multiplex PCR reads in MiXCR, keeping a single row per CDR3 protein. The sample has around 690,000 distinct CDR3 sequences, approximately 15% seen once. The sequenced material came from blood. These receptors came from a man aged 50-59 years with Graves' hyperthyroidism.

There are many counts of this clonotype. This chain links TRBV28 with TRBJ1-1; 10 bases are a match to TRBD1. Germline V lookup: CDR1 MDHEN, CDR2 SYDVKM. J was trimmed by 4 bases and V by 8 bases; bases with no gene match: 7. The CDR3 is 14 residues long. CDR3 region: CASSSWTGGTEAFF. CDR3 sequence (DNA): TGTGCCAGCTCGTCTTGGACAGGGGGCACTGAAGCTTTCTTT.

This sequence joins TRBV12-3 or TRBV12-4 and TRBJ2-3; 14 positions match TRBD2. The CDR3 extends over 15 amino acids. The junction had 7 bases not matched to a gene; V was cut back by 5 bases and J by 9 bases. The CDR3 region is CASSRGLAGVVTQYF. As DNA, the CDR3 is TGTGCCAGCAGTCGGGGACTAGCGGGAGTGGTGACGCAGTATTTT.

Regarding this clonotype: Since a much larger clone is just one base distant, this may be a read error. J is TRBJ2-5 and V is TRBV28; 7 bases are shared with TRBD2. Unmatched junction bases numbered 8, after V lost 4 bases and J lost 0 bases. The V gene's germline CDR1 is MDHEN and CDR2 SYDVKM. The CDR3 is 16 amino acids. The CDR3 is CASSSRWEGHQETQYF. CDR3 nucleotides: TGTGCCAGCAGTTCAAGGTGGGAGGGACACCAAGAGACCCAGTACTTC.

This clonotype was detected only a few times. This chain links TRBV5-6 with TRBJ1-3; 9 bases are shared with TRBD1. The V gene's germline CDR1 is SGHDT and CDR2 YYEEEE. The CDR3 loop spans 14 amino acids. Trimming at V came to 4 bases and at J to 8 bases, leaving 7 bases not matched to a gene. CDR3 protein: CASSLGQGLYTIYF. As DNA, the CDR3 is TGTGCCAGCAGCCTTGGACAGGGGCTGTACACCATATATTTT.

This clonotype was seen ten or more times. The chain joins TRBV28 to TRBJ2-1, with TRBD2 matching over 9 bases. Germline V CDR1 and CDR2: MDHEN, SYDVKM. The CDR3 extends over 14 amino acids. With V trimmed by 5 bases and J by 7 bases, 6 bases remained unmatched. Written as DNA, the CDR3 is TGTGCCAGCAGTCGACTAGCGGAGAGAAATGAGCAGTTCTTC. It specifies CASSRLAERNEQFF.

In its sample, this clonotype was seen a few times. The CDR3 loop reads CASSYRSNTGELFF. DNA for the CDR3: TGTGCCAGCAGCTACAGGTCGAACACCGGGGAGCTGTTTTTT. This sequence joins TRBV7-9 and TRBJ2-2, with D possibly being TRBD1 (5 bases). This CDR3 spans 14 amino acids. V gave up 4 bases and J gave up 0 bases, with 6 bases separating them. Germline CDR1 reads SEHNR; CDR2 reads FQNEAQ (reference sequence).

This clonotype was counted ten times or more. This chain joins TRBV10-3 and TRBJ1-4, with D tentatively TRBD1 (6 bases). The V end lost 10 bases, the J end lost 0 bases, and 12 bases lay between the germline ends. The CDR3 contains 14 residues. Germline lookup yields CDR1 ENHRY and CDR2 SYGVKD. The CDR3 spells CATGQSATNEKLFF. The CDR3 region has the DNA TGTGCCACCGGACAGTCGGCAACTAATGAAAAACTGTTTTTT.

This clonotype came up many times. The chain combines TRBV24-1 with TRBJ1-1, with D hard to call. V was cut by 3 bases and J by 0 bases, with 4 bases left in between. Germline V gene sequence: CDR1 KGHDR, CDR2 SFDVKD. The CDR3 covers 13 residues. CDR3 loop: CATSDEVNTEAFF. The CDR3 coding sequence is TGTGCCACCAGTGATGAGGTGAACACTGAAGCTTTCTTT.

The table lists this clonotype with a few counts. This chain uses TRBV29-1 with TRBJ2-1; D may be TRBD2 (5 bases). The CDR3 spans 11 residues. Trimming took off 4 bases at V and 8 bases at J, with 9 bases between the two ends. Germline V CDR1 and CDR2: SQVTM, ANQGSEA. CDR3 amino acids: CSVATTDEQFF. CDR3 nucleotide sequence: TGCAGCGTTGCGACTACGGATGAGCAGTTCTTC.

Ten or more counts support this clonotype. This rearrangement joins TRBV18 to TRBJ2-5; 10 bases match TRBD1. This CDR3 has 15 amino acids. The V gene end was trimmed by 4 bases and the J gene end by 4 bases; junction bases not matched to a gene: 6. Per germline, CDR1 KGHSH and CDR2 LQKENI. DNA for the CDR3: TGTGCCAGCTCACGCGGGACAGGGGCCCGAGAGACCCAGTACTTC. Amino acid sequence: CASSRGTGARETQYF.

The chain joins TRBV4-1 to TRBJ1-3, with D unresolved. Germline V gene lookup returns CDR1 MGHRA and CDR2 YSYEKL. V shed 1 base and J shed 0 bases, with 10 bases lying between them. The CDR3 consists of 16 residues. CDR3 coding DNA: TGCGCCAGCAGCCAAGGACGGCAAAGCTCTGGAAACACCATATATTTT. The encoded protein is CASSQGRQSSGNTIYF.

This clonotype was recorded at least ten times. The chain employs TRBV11-2 and TRBJ2-7; D remains ambiguous. V dropped 4 bases and J dropped 0 bases, with 7 bases sitting between them. This CDR3 comprises 13 residues. Per germline, CDR1 SGHAT and CDR2 FQNNGV. CDR3 protein: CASSSTISYEQYF. CDR3 in DNA: TGTGCCAGCAGCTCCACTATCTCCTACGAGCAGTACTTC.

There are many counts of this clonotype. This CDR3 reads CAISSSAHSYNEQFF. CDR3 nucleotides: TGTGCCATCAGTTCTAGCGCCCACTCCTACAATGAGCAGTTCTTC. The chain couples TRBV10-3 to TRBJ2-1; D is perhaps TRBD2 (6 bases). The CDR3 consists of 15 residues. Germline V gene lookup returns CDR1 ENHRY and CDR2 SYGVKD. Trimming removed 5 bases at V and 0 bases at J, with 11 bases between.

This clonotype was counted many times. The chain recombines TRBV6-2 or TRBV6-3 with TRBJ1-5; D unclear. The CDR3 is 13 residues long. The V gene's germline CDR1 is MNHEY and CDR2 SVGEGT. Trimming cost V 10 bases and J 3 bases, with 13 bases left between them. The CDR3 spells CAINRAINQPQHF. CDR3 sequence (DNA): TGTGCCATAAACCGGGCCATCAATCAGCCCCAGCATTTT.

Only a few counts were recorded for this clonotype. The chain couples TRBV18 to TRBJ1-3; D not certain. CDR1 is KGHSH and CDR2 is LQKENI in the germline V gene. This CDR3 comprises 16 residues. V lost 1 base to trimming and J lost 0 bases, with 10 bases between them. The CDR3 loop is CASSPLDLRSGNTIYF. CDR3 coding DNA: TGTGCCAGCTCACCACTAGATTTACGCTCTGGAAACACCATATATTTT.

This clonotype was seen ten or more times. The chain couples TRBV2 to TRBJ2-5, with 7 bases aligning to TRBD2. The V gene's germline CDR1 is SNHLY and CDR2 FYNNEI. Unmatched junction bases numbered 9, after V lost 7 bases and J lost 1 base. This CDR3 region has 15 residues. CDR3 DNA: TGTGCCAGCATCGAAAGTGGGAGGGCCCAAGAGACCCAGTACTTC. Its translation is CASIESGRAQETQYF. The variable domain in full, with the rest retrieved from reference TRBV2 and TRBJ2-5, is EPEVTQTPSHQVTQMGQEVILRCVPISNHLYFYWYRQILGQKVEFLVSFYNNEISEKSEIFDDQFSVERPDGSNFTLKIRSTKLEDSAMYFCASIESGRAQETQYFGPGTRLLVL.

The gene calls are TRBV29-1 and TRBJ2-1, with TRBD1 identical over 12 bases. The CDR3 contains 14 residues. Per germline, CDR1 SQVTM and CDR2 ANQGSEA. The CDR3 loop is CNAFGTGGLDEQFF. The DNA of the CDR3 is TGCAACGCATTCGGGACAGGGGGCTTAGATGAGCAGTTCTTC.

The chain uses TRBV10-3 and TRBJ2-1; TRBD2 matches 8 bases. Germline values: CDR1 ENHRY, CDR2 SYGVKD. The CDR3 is 13 amino acids. Trimming at V came to 10 bases and at J to 4 bases, leaving 6 bases not matched to a gene. CDR3 amino acids: CATTSGFYNEQFF. CDR3 DNA: TGTGCCACCACTAGCGGATTTTACAATGAGCAGTTCTTC.

There are a few counts of this clonotype. The chain links TRBV7-9 to TRBJ1-1; TRBD1 might be the D (6 bases). Germline V gene lookup returns CDR1 SEHNR and CDR2 FQNEAQ (reference sequence). The CDR3 is 16 amino acids. V lost 1 base to trimming and J lost 1 base, with 13 bases between them. CDR3 residues: CASSLVLGTPNTEAFF. The CDR3 coding sequence is TGTGCCAGCAGCTTAGTCCTAGGGACACCGAACACTGAAGCTTTCTTT.

This clonotype was detected only a few times. V is TRBV4-2 and J is TRBJ1-5; D remains unclear. Germline V CDR1 and CDR2: LGHNA, YNFKEQ. The CDR3 is 12 amino acids. The V end was cut by 3 bases, the J end by 7 bases, with 7 bases between. The CDR3 loop reads CASSHLGQPQHF. Here the CDR3 DNA reads TGTGCCAGCAGCCACCTCGGGCAGCCCCAGCATTTT.

This clonotype was picked up many times. This chain joins TRBV7-3 and TRBJ2-1; possibly TRBD1 for D (5 bases). V lost 5 bases and J lost 7, with 9 bases in between. Per germline, CDR1 SGHTA and CDR2 FQGTGA. The CDR3 runs 12 residues. The CDR3 sequence is CASSAPGNEQFF. CDR3 in DNA: TGTGCCAGCAGCGCTCCAGGGAATGAGCAGTTCTTC.

This clonotype was counted a few times. V is TRBV7-9 and J is TRBJ1-6; D remains unclear. V was cut by 1 base and J by 0 bases, with 7 bases left in between. Germline loops: CDR1 SEHNR, CDR2 FQNEAQ (reference sequence). The CDR3 spans 16 residues. Here the CDR3 reads CASSLVGSSYNSPLHF. The CDR3 coding sequence is TGTGCCAGCAGCTTAGTTGGGAGCTCCTATAATTCACCCCTCCACTTT.

This chain links TRBV10-2 with TRBJ2-7; the match to TRBD2 covers 10 bases. The CDR3 runs to 17 residues. The V segment lost 2 bases and the J segment 3 bases; nucleotides outside the gene matches: 10. Germline CDR1 is WSHSY and CDR2 is SAAADI. DNA for the CDR3: TGCGCCAGCAGTGAGGGACTAGCGGAGCAAGGGTTCTACGAGCAGTACTTC. Translation: CASSEGLAEQGFYEQYF.